The 10 T cell receptor beta chains below come from one sample, sequenced in a study of radiotherapy plus CTLA-4 blockade in lung cancer. Sequencing used immunoSEQ multiplex PCR; TCRdb keeps in-frame clones, though not all of them. The data contain around 130,000 clones, just under 90% of them singletons. Source: peripheral blood, taken from a patient treated with radiotherapy plus ipilimumab. The receptor set was obtained from a human donor with non-small cell lung cancer that progressed on radiotherapy plus ipilimumab.

This chain joins TRBV2 and TRBJ1-3, with TRBD1 as a possible D gene (6 bases). Per the germline V gene, CDR1 is SNHLY and CDR2 is FYNNEI. This CDR3 comprises 15 residues. V shed 6 bases and J shed 4 bases, with 16 bases lying between them. As DNA, the CDR3 is TGTGCCAGCAGCAAGGGGGTCTCCTCCGGAAACACCATATATTTT. It codes for CASSKGVSSGNTIYF.

CDR3 bases: TGCGCCAGCAGCTTACCCCTAGCGGGAGGTCGTGCAGATACGCAGTATTTT. Amino acid sequence: CASSLPLAGGRADTQYF. This chain connects TRBV5-1 to TRBJ2-3; 11 nucleotides align to TRBD2. The CDR3 loop spans 17 amino acids. Per germline, CDR1 SGHRS and CDR2 YFSETQ. V was pared by 2 bases and J by 4 bases, with 9 bases of the junction left unmatched.

This clone has just a few counts. One junction end does not reproduce the germline sequence, and a read error may be involved. The chain uses TRBV5-1 and TRBJ2-1; D may be TRBD1 or TRBD2 (5 bases each). Germline V gives CDR1 SGHRS, CDR2 YFSETQ. CDR3 size: 16 residues. CDR3 DNA sequence: TGCGCCAGCAGTTTGGGGACGCTGCGGTCCTACAATGAGCAGTTCTTC. Protein sequence: CASSLGTLRSYNEQFF.

The chain is built from TRBV10-2 and TRBJ2-7; D possibly uses TRBD1 or TRBD2 (5 bases each). This CDR3 has 12 residues. CDR1 is WSHSY and CDR2 is SAAADI in the germline V gene. V lost 4 bases to trimming and J lost 3 bases, with 7 bases between them. The CDR3 loop reads CASSGDGYEQYF. CDR3 in DNA: TGCGCCAGCAGTGGGGACGGCTACGAGCAGTACTTC.

The chain is built from TRBV5-1 and TRBJ2-1; TRBD2 agrees at 10 bases. V shed 4 bases and J 4 bases; nucleotides not matched to a gene: 8. The CDR3 extends over 16 amino acids. Germline lookup yields CDR1 SGHRS and CDR2 YFSETQ. As DNA, the CDR3 is TGCGCCAGCAGCCCGACGCTAGCGGGGGTGTACAATGAGCAGTTCTTC. Translation: CASSPTLAGVYNEQFF.

The chain employs TRBV19 and TRBJ2-3; D gene ambiguous. CDR3 length equals 15 residues. The germline CDR1 and CDR2 sequences are LNHDA and SQIVND (reference sequence). V was pared by 5 bases and J by 1 base, with 13 bases between. In DNA, the CDR3 is TGTGCCAGTAGTCCCCTCGGCGGCGGCACAGATACGCAGTATTTT. Its translation is CASSPLGGGTDTQYF.

As for this clone: Compared with germline, one end of the junction differs, possibly owing to a read error. The chain carries TRBV25-1 and TRBJ2-2, with D tentatively TRBD2 (6 bases). Germline values: CDR1 MGHDK, CDR2 SYGVNS. This CDR3 region has 15 residues. The CDR3 bases are TGTGCCAGCAGTGAACAGTGGGAGAGCACCGGGGGGCTGTTTTTT. Its translation: CASSEQWESTGGLFF.

The chain couples TRBV5-6 to TRBJ2-5; the D call may be TRBD1 or TRBD2 (5 bases each). CDR3 length: 15 amino acids. V was clipped by 9 bases and J by 2 bases, with 20 bases between them. The germline V gene has CDR1 SGHDT and CDR2 YYEEEE. The CDR3 reads CATTPWGLAQETQYF. The CDR3, as DNA: TGTGCCACCACCCCTTGGGGGTTAGCGCAAGAGACCCAGTACTTC.

The chain carries TRBV30 and TRBJ2-4, with D hard to call. The V end was cut by 2 bases, the J end by 0 bases, with 5 bases between. This CDR3 contains 13 residues. The V gene's germline CDR1 is GTSNPN and CDR2 SVGIG (reference sequence). The CDR3 here is CAWSTLAKNIQYF. The CDR3 DNA reads as TGTGCCTGGAGTACTCTAGCCAAAAACATTCAGTACTTC.

This clone was seen a few times. The chain carries TRBV5-6 and TRBJ2-7; D is possibly TRBD1 or TRBD2 (5 bases each). This CDR3 has 13 residues. V gave up 0 bases and J gave up 3 bases, with 7 bases separating them. CDR1 is SGHDT and CDR2 is YYEEEE in the germline V gene. CDR3 nucleotide sequence: TGTGCCAGCAGCTTGGTGGGGGTCTACGAGCAGTACTTC. Protein: CASSLVGVYEQYF.